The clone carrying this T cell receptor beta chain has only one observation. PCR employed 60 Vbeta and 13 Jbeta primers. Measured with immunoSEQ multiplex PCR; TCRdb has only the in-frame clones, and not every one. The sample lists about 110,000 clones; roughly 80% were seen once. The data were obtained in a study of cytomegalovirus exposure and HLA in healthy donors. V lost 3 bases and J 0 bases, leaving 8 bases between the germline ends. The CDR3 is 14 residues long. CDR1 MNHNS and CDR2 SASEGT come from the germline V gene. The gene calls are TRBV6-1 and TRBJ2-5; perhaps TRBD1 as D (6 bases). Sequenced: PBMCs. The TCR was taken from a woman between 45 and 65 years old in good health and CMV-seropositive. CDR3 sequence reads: CASSDRGYQETQYF. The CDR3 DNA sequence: TGTGCCAGCAGTGATAGGGGGTACCAAGAGACCCAGTACTTC.